This T cell receptor (beta chain) is from a study of blood T cell repertoires in COVID-19. Repertoires were generated with immunoSEQ multiplex PCR, while TCRdb's copy carries only in-frame clones and drops some. The data contain approximately 36,000 clones, around four fifths of them singletons. The CDR3 contains 15 residues. The V gene lost 1 base and the J gene lost 1 base, with 10 bases spanning the gap. Germline-derived CDR1 and CDR2 are MNHEY and SVGEGT. V is TRBV6-2 or TRBV6-3 and J is TRBJ2-5; possible D gene TRBD2, 6 bases. Material for sequencing was peripheral blood. The receptor comes from a man aged 45-60 years with active COVID-19. CDR3 sequence: CASSYLTRLQETQYF. The CDR3 coding sequence is TGTGCCAGCAGTTACTTGACTAGACTCCAAGAGACCCAGTACTTC.